This T cell receptor (beta chain) was captured in a study of blood T cells in healthy people across ages. The CDR3 spans 12 residues. Trimming pared 6 bases from V and 15 bases from J, leaving 18 bases between. CDR1 and CDR2 from the germline V gene are SQVTM and ANQGSEA. Primed by a sample-barcoded 5' primer and a J-beta primer mix, a second PCR proceeded for roughly 6 to 12 cycles. A 12-random-nucleotide template-switch adaptor tagged each cDNA molecule. MiXCR was run by TCRdb on the 5' RACE reads, yielding one entry per CDR3 protein. The sample contains over 1,300,000 distinct CDR3 sequences, roughly 59% of which appear only once.

The sequenced sample was blood. The chain combines TRBV29-1 with TRBJ1-6; D is ambiguous. The source is a man aged 18 to 35 in good health. The CDR3 sequence: CSVHSGEGFLHF. The CDR3 nucleotides are TGCAGCGTGCATAGTGGCGAGGGTTTCCTCCACTTT. Looking up the rest from reference TRBV29-1 and TRBJ1-6 gives the full variable domain: SAVISQKPSRDICQRGTSLTIQCQVDSQVTMMFWYRQQPGQSLTLIATANQGSEATYESGFVIDKFPISRPNLTFSTLTVSNMSPEDSSIYLCSVHSGEGFLHFGNGTRLTVT.